This T cell receptor beta chain originates from a study of cytomegalovirus exposure and HLA in healthy donors. Study results and limitations: Later work found that TCR association rates differed between HLA loci; DRB1 had the most and HLA-C the fewest. One later analysis reportedly identified an Asian-associated ancestry cluster that showed fewer N-insertions than the approximately 670-donor mean.

On this clone itself: Antigen unknown.

Primers included in the PCR were 60 Vbeta and 13 Jbeta primers. Profiled with immunoSEQ multiplex PCR; TCRdb holds only in-frame clones, not every one. The sample holds about 150,000 clones, roughly 78% seen once. The CDR3 has 16 residues. Looked up from germline, CDR1 is SGHRS and CDR2 is YFSETQ. Trimming pared 0 bases from V and 2 bases from J, leaving 11 bases between. Sequences were obtained from PBMCs. The receptor was isolated from a man aged 35 to 55 in good health and CMV-seropositive. The V and J genes are TRBV5-1 and TRBJ2-2, with unresolved D. The CDR3 sequence is CASSLAIVRNTGELFF. In DNA, the CDR3 is TGCGCCAGCAGCTTGGCCATAGTTCGAAACACCGGGGAGCTGTTTTTT.